This T cell receptor (beta chain) comes out of a study of cytomegalovirus exposure and HLA in healthy donors. The PCR used 60 Vbeta and 13 Jbeta primers. Produced via immunoSEQ multiplex PCR; TCRdb's table is partial and in-frame only. Recorded for this sample: over 110,000 clones. CDR1 PRHDT and CDR2 FYEKMQ come from the germline V gene (reference sequence). CDR3 length: 16 residues. Trimming cost V 0 bases and J 6 bases; bases outside gene matches: 7. At collection, donors were nominally healthy, but unrecorded immune exposures were probable. Sequenced sample: PBMCs. This chain joins TRBV13 and TRBJ1-1; 10 nucleotides line up with TRBD1. This TCR was recovered from a male donor in good health and CMV-seronegative. CDR3 coding DNA: TGTGCCAGCAGCTTAGGGTCGACAGGGGGCTTGGCTGAAGCTTTCTTT. Its translation is CASSLGSTGGLAEAFF.